The rows below give T cell receptor beta chains drawn from one sample of a study of CD4+ T cells in melanoma. Profiling relied on immunoSEQ multiplex PCR, and the TCRdb table lists in-frame clones only, not all of them. The sample yields tens of thousands of clones, roughly two thirds seen once. Sequencing was carried out using tumor tissue. The receptors were gathered from a human donor with melanoma. CDR3s include the opening cysteine and the closing phenylalanine or tryptophan. A D gene is named only where the DNA matches it firmly. The listing skips clone size in some rows; elsewhere it reads once, few, many or a size class.

- | - | TRBJ1-5 | TRBV7-2 | TGTGCCAGCAGCTTAGGGGATCAGCCCCAGCATTTT | CASSLGDQPQHF
- | - | TRBJ2-3 | TRBV7-9 | TGTGCCAGCAGCTTAGCAATCAGGGCCGATACGCAGTATTTT | CASSLAIRADTQYF
few | - | TRBJ1-1 | TRBV9 | TGTGCCAGCAGCGTGTCAGGAACGGCTGGGCCTGAAGCTTTCTTT | CASSVSGTAGPEAFF
- | - | TRBJ1-1 | TRBV28 | TGTGCATCGGGTTCGACTGAAGCTTTCTTT | CASGSTEAFF
- | TRBD2 | TRBJ2-3 | TRBV7-3 | TGTGCCAGCAGCTTTGGACTAGCGGACACAGATACGCAGTATTTT | CASSFGLADTDTQYF
- | TRBD2 | TRBJ2-1 | TRBV29-1 | TGCAGCGTTGCCTTCTCGGTCACCACTAGCGGCCCTATCGTAGATGAGCAGTTCTTC | CSVAFSVTTSGPIVDEQFF
- | TRBD2 | TRBJ2-7 | TRBV4-3 | TGCGCCAGCAGCCAGCTAGCGGGCCCCTACGAGCAGTACTTC | CASSQLAGPYEQYF
once | TRBD1 | TRBJ2-5 | TRBV14 | TGTGCCAGCAGCCAAGTCGACAGGGGGCGAGAGACCCAGTACTTC | CASSQVDRGRETQYF
once | - | TRBJ1-1 | TRBV9 | TGTGCCAGCAGCGTAGCAGGGAACACTGAAGCTTTCTTT | CASSVAGNTEAFF
- | - | TRBJ2-3 | TRBV28 | TGTGCCAGCAGTTTTGTTGGAACAGATACGCAGTATTTT | CASSFVGTDTQYF